This passage covers 9 T cell receptor beta chains from one sample sequenced in a study of Graves' ophthalmopathy and Graves' hyperthyroidism. Amplified TCR beta CDR3 regions were obtained using RNA transcripts as template. First-round RT-PCR employed HTBI primers, with a second-round multiplex PCR after it. A single record per CDR3 protein comes from TCRdb applying MiXCR to the multiplex PCR reads. The sample has hundreds of thousands of distinct CDR3 sequences, 35% to 50% seen once; the top ten hold 44%. Sequenced material: peripheral blood. These TCRs come from an adult man with Graves' ophthalmopathy.

This clonotype was detected many times. The V gene is TRBV15, the J gene TRBJ1-6; 7 bases are shared with TRBD1. The junction had 5 bases not matched to a gene; V was cut back by 1 base and J by 2 bases. This CDR3 is built from 17 residues. Germline V gene sequence: CDR1 LNHNV, CDR2 YYDKDF (reference sequence). The CDR3 spells CATSRGQGVTYNSPLHF. The CDR3 nucleotides read TGTGCCACCAGCAGAGGCCAGGGGGTCACCTATAATTCACCCCTCCACTTT.

This clonotype has a count of ten or more. This chain joins TRBV7-6 and TRBJ2-7; no clear D gene. The CDR3 runs 14 residues. V lost 3 bases and J 1 base, leaving 10 bases between the germline ends. Per germline, CDR1 SGHVS and CDR2 FNYEAQ. The CDR3 loop reads CASSFDVRSYEQYF. CDR3 nucleotide sequence: TGTGCCAGCAGCTTTGACGTTCGGTCCTACGAGCAGTACTTC.

About this clonotype: Since a much larger clone is just one base distant, this may be a read error. The V gene is TRBV10-3, the J gene TRBJ1-6; 7 bases map to TRBD1. There are 15 residues in the CDR3. CDR1 is ENHRY, CDR2 SYGVKD, per germline. The CDR3 sequence is CAVSESGQTESPLHF. DNA of the CDR3: TGTGCCGTCAGTGAGTCGGGACAGACCGAGTCACCCCTCCACTTT.

This clonotype has a handful of counts. The genes are TRBV7-3 and TRBJ1-1, with D possibly matching TRBD1 (5 bases). The CDR3 sequence is 13 residues long. CDR1 is SGHTA and CDR2 is FQGTGA in the germline V gene. Trimming removed 2 bases from V and 4 bases from J, with 8 bases in between. The CDR3 DNA reads as TGTGCCAGCAGCTTATCAGGGACCACTGAAGCTTTCTTT. This sequence encodes CASSLSGTTEAFF.

This clonotype was observed at least ten times. V is TRBV20-1 and J is TRBJ1-5, with D perhaps matching TRBD1 (6 bases). Germline lookup yields CDR1 DFQATT and CDR2 SNEGSKA (reference sequence). Trimming stripped 6 bases from V and 2 bases from J, with 11 bases between. The CDR3 contains 13 residues. The CDR3 sequence is CSAGGKGNQPQHF. The CDR3, as DNA: TGCAGTGCCGGGGGCAAGGGCAATCAGCCCCAGCATTTT.

This clonotype is a singleton in its sample. A much larger clone sits a single nucleotide away, making a read error possible. J is TRBJ1-6 and V is TRBV19; TRBD1 is a possible D gene (5 bases). CDR3 length: 13 amino acids. V lost 10 bases and J 10 bases, leaving 17 bases between the germline ends. CDR1 and CDR2 from the germline V gene are LNHDA and SQIVND (reference sequence). Here the CDR3 DNA reads TGTGCCAATACCCCGGGACCGAACTCACCCCTCCACTTT. Translated, it gives CANTPGPNSPLHF.

This clonotype was detected once. A much larger clone sits a single nucleotide away, making a read error possible. In nucleotides, the CDR3 is TGTGCCAGCAGCGTAGTTTCAGGGGGCGATGGCCACACCTTC. This codes for CASSVVSGGDGHTF. The rearrangement uses TRBV9 and TRBJ1-2, with TRBD1 identical over 8 bases. The germline gives CDR1 SGDLS, CDR2 YYNGEE. CDR3 length: 14 amino acids.

The genes are TRBV2 and TRBJ1-4, with a tentative D call TRBD1 (6 bases). Trimming took off 3 bases at V and 8 bases at J, with 10 bases between the two ends. There are 13 residues in the CDR3. The germline V gene has CDR1 SNHLY and CDR2 FYNNEI. The CDR3 DNA sequence: TGTGCCAGCAGTGATGGGGGGCTCGAAAAACTGTTTTTT. It codes for CASSDGGLEKLFF.

The rearrangement links TRBV4-1 to TRBJ2-7; 9 positions match TRBD2. The V segment lost 5 bases and the J segment 0 bases; nucleotides outside the gene matches: 11. This CDR3 region has 17 residues. CDR1 is MGHRA and CDR2 is YSYEKL in the germline V gene. CDR3 nucleotides: TGCGCCAGCAGCGCAAGGCCTAGCGGGGCCGACTCCTACGAGCAGTACTTC. Translated: CASSARPSGADSYEQYF.